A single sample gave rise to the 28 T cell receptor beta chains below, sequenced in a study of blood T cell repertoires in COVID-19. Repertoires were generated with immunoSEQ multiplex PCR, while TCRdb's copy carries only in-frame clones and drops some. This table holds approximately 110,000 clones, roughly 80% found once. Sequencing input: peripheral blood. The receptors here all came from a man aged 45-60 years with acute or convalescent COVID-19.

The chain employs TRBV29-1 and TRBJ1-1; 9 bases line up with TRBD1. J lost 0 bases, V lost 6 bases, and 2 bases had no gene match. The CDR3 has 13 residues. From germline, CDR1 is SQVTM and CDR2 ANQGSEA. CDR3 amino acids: CSVGQGLNTEAFF. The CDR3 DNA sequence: TGCAGCGTAGGACAGGGGCTGAACACTGAAGCTTTCTTT.

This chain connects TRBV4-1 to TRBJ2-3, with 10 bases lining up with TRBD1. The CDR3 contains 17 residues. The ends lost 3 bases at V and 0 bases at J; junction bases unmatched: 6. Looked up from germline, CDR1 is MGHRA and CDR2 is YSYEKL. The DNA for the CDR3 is TGCGCCAGCAGCCATTCCGGGACAGGGGCTAGCACAGATACGCAGTATTTT. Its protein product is CASSHSGTGASTDTQYF.

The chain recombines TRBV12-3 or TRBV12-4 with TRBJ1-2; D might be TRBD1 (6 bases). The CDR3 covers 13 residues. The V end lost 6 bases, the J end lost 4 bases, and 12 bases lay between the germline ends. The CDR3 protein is CASRVQGAYGYTF. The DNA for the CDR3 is TGTGCCAGCAGGGTACAGGGAGCCTATGGCTACACCTTC.

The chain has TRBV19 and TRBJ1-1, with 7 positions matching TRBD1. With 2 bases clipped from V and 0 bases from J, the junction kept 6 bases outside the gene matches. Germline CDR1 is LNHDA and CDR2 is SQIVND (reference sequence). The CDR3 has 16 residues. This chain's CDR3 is CASSISATGVNTEAFF. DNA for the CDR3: TGTGCCAGTAGTATAAGCGCAACAGGGGTGAACACTGAAGCTTTCTTT.

The CDR3 loop is CASSWDGYRGQGAADTQYF. The CDR3 DNA follows: TGTGCCAGCAGTTGGGACGGCTATCGAGGACAGGGGGCCGCAGATACGCAGTATTTT. This rearrangement joins TRBV27 to TRBJ2-3; 11 bases align to TRBD1. Germline V CDR1 and CDR2: MNHEY, SMNVEV (reference sequence). Losses at the gene ends were 4 bases for V and 4 bases for J; bases not matched to a gene: 16. There are 19 residues in the CDR3.

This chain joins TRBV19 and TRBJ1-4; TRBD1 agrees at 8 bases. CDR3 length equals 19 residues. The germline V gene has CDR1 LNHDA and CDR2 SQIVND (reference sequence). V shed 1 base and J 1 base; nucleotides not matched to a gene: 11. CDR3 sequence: CASSIVTTGAGRTNEKLFF. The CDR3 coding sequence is TGTGCCAGTAGTATAGTTACGACAGGGGCAGGTCGAACTAATGAAAAACTGTTTTTT.

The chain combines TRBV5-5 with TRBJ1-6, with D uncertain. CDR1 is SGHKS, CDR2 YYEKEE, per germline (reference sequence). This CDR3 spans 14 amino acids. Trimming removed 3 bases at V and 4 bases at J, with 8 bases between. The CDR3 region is CASSSGMYNSPLHF. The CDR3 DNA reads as TGTGCCAGCAGCTCCGGGATGTATAATTCACCCCTCCACTTT.

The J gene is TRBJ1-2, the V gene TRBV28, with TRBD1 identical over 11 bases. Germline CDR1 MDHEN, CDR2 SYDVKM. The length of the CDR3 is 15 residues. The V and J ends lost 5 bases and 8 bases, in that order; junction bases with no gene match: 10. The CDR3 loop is CASSLFGQGAEGYTF. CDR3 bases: TGTGCCAGCAGTCTCTTCGGACAGGGGGCGGAAGGCTACACCTTC.

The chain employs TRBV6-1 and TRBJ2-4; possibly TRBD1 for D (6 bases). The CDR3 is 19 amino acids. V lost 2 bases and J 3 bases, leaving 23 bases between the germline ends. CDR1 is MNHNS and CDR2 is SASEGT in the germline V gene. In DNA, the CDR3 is TGTGCCAGCAGTGAATTGGCCGGCGGAAGACAGGACAACAAAAACATTCAGTACTTC. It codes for CASSELAGGRQDNKNIQYF.

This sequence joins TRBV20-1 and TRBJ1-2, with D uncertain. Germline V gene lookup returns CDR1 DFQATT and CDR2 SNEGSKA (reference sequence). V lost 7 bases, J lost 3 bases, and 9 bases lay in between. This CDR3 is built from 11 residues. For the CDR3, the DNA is TGCAGTGTTGCCGGGGACTATGGCTACACCTTC. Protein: CSVAGDYGYTF.

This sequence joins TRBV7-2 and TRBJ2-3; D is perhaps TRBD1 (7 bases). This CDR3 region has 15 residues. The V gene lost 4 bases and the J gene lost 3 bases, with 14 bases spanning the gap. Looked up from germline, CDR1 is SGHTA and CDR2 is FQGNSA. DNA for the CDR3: TGTGCCAGCAGCTCATCAGGGGGGCAGACAGATACGCAGTATTTT. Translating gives CASSSSGGQTDTQYF.

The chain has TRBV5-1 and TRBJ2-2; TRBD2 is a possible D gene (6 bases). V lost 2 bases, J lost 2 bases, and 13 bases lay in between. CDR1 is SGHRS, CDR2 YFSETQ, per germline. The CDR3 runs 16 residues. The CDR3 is CASSFEGGYNTGELFF. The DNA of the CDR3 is TGCGCCAGCAGCTTTGAGGGAGGCTATAACACCGGGGAGCTGTTTTTT.

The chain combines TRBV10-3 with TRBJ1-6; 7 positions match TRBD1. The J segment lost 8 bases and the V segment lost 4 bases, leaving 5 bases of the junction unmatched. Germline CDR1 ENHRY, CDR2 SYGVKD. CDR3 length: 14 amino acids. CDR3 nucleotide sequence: TGTGCCATCAGTGCGGGACAGACTTATTCACCCCTCCACTTT. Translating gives CAISAGQTYSPLHF.

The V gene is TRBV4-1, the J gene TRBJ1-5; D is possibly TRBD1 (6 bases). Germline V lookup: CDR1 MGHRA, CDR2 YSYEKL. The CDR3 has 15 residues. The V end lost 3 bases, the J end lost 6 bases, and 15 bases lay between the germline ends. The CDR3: CASSQGAREGQPQHF. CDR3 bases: TGCGCCAGCAGCCAGGGGGCGAGAGAGGGTCAGCCCCAGCATTTT.

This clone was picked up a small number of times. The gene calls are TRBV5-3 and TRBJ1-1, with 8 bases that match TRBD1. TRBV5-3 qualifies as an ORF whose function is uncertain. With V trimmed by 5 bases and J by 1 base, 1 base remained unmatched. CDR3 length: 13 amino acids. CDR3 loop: CARRDRENTEAFF. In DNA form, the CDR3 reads TGTGCCAGAAGGGACAGGGAGAACACTGAAGCTTTCTTT.

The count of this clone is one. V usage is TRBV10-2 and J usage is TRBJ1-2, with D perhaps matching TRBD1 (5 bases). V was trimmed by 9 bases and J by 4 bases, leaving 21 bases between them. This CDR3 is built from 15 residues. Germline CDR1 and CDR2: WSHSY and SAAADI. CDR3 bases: TGCGCCAGTAAGATTGGGGAAACAGGATCCTATGGCTACACCTTC. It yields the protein CASKIGETGSYGYTF.

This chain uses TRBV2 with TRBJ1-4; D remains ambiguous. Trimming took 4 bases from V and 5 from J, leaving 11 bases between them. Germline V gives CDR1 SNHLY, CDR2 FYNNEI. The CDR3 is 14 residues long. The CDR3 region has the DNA TGTGCCAGCAGTGGGCTTCAGCGAAATGAAAAACTGTTTTTT. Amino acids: CASSGLQRNEKLFF. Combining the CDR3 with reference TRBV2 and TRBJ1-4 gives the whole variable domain EPEVTQTPSHQVTQMGQEVILRCVPISNHLYFYWYRQILGQKVEFLVSFYNNEISEKSEIFDDQFSVERPDGSNFTLKIRSTKLEDSAMYFCASSGLQRNEKLFFGSGTQLSVL.

The CDR3 bases are TGTGCCAGTAGGCCAGGGCGGAACTATGGCTACACCTTC. Encoded protein: CASRPGRNYGYTF. The gene calls are TRBV19 and TRBJ1-2; D is perhaps TRBD1 (5 bases). Germline CDR1 is LNHDA and CDR2 is SQIVND (reference sequence). CDR3 length: 13 residues. Trimming removed 6 bases from V and 2 bases from J, with 10 bases in between.

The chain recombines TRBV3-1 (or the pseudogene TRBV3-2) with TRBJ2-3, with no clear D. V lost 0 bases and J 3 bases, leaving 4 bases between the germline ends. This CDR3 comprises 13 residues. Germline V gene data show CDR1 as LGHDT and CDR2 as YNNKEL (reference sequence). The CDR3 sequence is CASSQDTTDTQYF. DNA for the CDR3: TGTGCCAGCAGCCAAGACACTACAGATACGCAGTATTTT.

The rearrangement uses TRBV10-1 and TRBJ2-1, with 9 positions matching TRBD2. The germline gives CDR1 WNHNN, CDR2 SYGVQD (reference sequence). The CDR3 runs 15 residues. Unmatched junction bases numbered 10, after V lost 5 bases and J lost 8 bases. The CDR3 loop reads CASSYGTSREDEQFF. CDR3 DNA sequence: TGCGCCAGCAGTTATGGGACTAGCCGTGAGGATGAGCAGTTCTTC.

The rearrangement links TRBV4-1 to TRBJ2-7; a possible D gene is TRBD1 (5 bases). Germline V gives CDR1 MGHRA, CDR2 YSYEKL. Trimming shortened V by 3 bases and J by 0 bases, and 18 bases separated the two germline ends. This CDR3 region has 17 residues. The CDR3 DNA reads TGCGCCAGCAGCCAGGTCCCTCGACAGCCGAGCTCCTACGAGCAGTACTTC. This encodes CASSQVPRQPSSYEQYF.

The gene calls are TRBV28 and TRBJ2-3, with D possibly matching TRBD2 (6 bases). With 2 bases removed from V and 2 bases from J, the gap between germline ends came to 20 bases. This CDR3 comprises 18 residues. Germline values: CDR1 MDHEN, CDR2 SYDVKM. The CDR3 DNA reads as TGTGCCAGCAGTTTACCGCGACTCGGACTAAAAAACACAGATACGCAGTATTTT. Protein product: CASSLPRLGLKNTDTQYF.

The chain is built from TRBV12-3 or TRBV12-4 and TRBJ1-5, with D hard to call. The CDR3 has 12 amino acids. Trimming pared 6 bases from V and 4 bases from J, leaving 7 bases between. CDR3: CASSSGNQPQHF. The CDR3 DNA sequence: TGTGCCAGCAGCTCCGGGAATCAGCCCCAGCATTTT.

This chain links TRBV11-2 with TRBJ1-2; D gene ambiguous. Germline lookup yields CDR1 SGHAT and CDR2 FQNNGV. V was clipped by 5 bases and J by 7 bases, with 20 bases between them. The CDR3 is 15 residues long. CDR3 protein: CASSPGRAAIFGYTF. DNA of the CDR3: TGTGCCAGCAGCCCAGGTCGAGCGGCTATTTTTGGCTACACCTTC.

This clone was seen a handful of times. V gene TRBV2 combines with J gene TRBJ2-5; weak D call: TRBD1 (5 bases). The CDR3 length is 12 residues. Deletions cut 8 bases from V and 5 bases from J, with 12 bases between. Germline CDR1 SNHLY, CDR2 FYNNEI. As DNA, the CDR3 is TGTGCCAGCGACAGCCCTTCCGAGACCCAGTACTTC. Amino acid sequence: CASDSPSETQYF.

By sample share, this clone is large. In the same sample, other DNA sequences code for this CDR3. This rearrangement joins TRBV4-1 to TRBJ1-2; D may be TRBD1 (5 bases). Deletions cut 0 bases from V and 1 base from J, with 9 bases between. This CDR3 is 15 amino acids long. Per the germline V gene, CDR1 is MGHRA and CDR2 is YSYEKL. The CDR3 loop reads CASSQDQGLNYGYTF. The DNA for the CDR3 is TGCGCCAGCAGCCAAGATCAGGGTCTTAACTATGGCTACACCTTC.

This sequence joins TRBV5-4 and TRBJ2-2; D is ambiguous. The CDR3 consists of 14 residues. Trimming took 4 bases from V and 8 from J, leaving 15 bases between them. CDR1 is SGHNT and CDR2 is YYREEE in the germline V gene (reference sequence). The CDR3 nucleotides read TGTGCCAGCAGCGTCAGGTCCGATCTGGGGGAGCTGTTTTTT. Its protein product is CASSVRSDLGELFF.

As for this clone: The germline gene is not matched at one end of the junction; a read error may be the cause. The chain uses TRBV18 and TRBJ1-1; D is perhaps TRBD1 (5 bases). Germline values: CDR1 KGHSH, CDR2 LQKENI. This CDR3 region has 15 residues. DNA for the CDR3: TGTGCCAGCTCACCACCGGGGCGGGGGAACGCTGAAGCTTTCTTT. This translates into CASSPPGRGNAEAFF. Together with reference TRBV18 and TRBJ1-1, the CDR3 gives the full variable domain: NAGVMQNPRHLVRRRGQEARLRCSPMKGHSHVYWYRQLPEEGLKFMVYLQKENIIDESGMPKERFSAEFPKEGPSILRIQQVVRGDSAAYFCASSPPGRGNAEAFFGQGTRLTVV.